The T cell receptor beta chain under discussion was sequenced for a study of monozygotic twins with inflammatory bowel disease. Study results and caveats: IBD patients displayed reduced TCRbeta diversity (inverse Simpson) when set against healthy co-twins.

A remark on this clonotype: Its antigen is unknown.

The CDR3 has 16 amino acids. The germline V gene encodes CDR1 MNHEY and CDR2 SMNVEV (reference sequence). With the 5' RACE reads reprocessed, TCRdb shows one record per CDR3 protein and no DNA. The sample has about 380,000 distinct CDR3 sequences, and its top ten clones hold 2% to 3%. Source material: blood. The rearrangement joins TRBV27 to TRBJ2-7; checking the TCRdb D call of TRBD1 is not possible without DNA. The receptor was derived from a human donor with ulcerative colitis or Crohn's disease, or a healthy co-twin of an affected twin (not recorded which). CDR3 region: CASALDIKEAPYEQYF.